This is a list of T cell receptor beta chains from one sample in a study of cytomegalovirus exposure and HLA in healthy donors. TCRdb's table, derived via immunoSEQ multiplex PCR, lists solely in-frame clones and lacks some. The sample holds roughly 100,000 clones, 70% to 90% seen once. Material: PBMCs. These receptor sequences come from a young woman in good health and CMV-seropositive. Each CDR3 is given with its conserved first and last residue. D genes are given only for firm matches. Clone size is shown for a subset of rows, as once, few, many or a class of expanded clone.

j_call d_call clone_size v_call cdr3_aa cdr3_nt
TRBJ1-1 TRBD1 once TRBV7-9 CASSFLFRGALDTEAFF TGTGCCAGCAGCTTTTTGTTCAGGGGGGCATTGGACACTGAAGCTTTCTTT
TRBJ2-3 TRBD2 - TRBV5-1 CASSSTSGGDTQYF TGCGCCAGCAGCTCGACTAGCGGGGGTGATACGCAGTATTTT
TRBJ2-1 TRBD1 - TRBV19 CASSPTTGTGLLTRFF TGTGCCAGTAGTCCAACTACCGGGACAGGGTTACTTACCAGGTTCTTC
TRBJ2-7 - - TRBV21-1 CASRTTAITRTSGGPQLSYEQYF TGTGCCAGCCGGACCACTGCAATAACCAGGACTAGCGGGGGGCCTCAGCTCTCCTACGAGCAGTACTTC
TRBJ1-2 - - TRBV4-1 CASSQVAGGSGYGYTF TGCGCCAGCAGCCAAGTCGCAGGCGGGTCGGGCTATGGCTACACCTTC
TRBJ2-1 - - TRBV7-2 CASSLASSDNEQFF TGTGCCAGCAGCTTAGCGTCCAGCGACAATGAGCAGTTCTTC
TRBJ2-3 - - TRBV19 CASSIGRGLTDTQYF TGTGCCAGTAGTATCGGACGGGGACTCACAGATACGCAGTATTTT
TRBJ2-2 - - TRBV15 CATSRSSTGELFF TGTGCCACCAGCCGGTCTAGTACCGGGGAGCTGTTTTTT
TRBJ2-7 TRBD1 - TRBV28 CASRVPGGFDEQYF TGTGCCAGCAGGGTACCAGGGGGCTTCGACGAGCAGTACTTC
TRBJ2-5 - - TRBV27 CASSLYLRDGETQYF TGTGCCAGCAGTTTATACCTCAGGGATGGAGAGACCCAGTACTTC
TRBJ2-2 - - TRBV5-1 CASSWGPGSEAGELFF TGCGCCAGCAGCTGGGGGCCAGGGTCCGAAGCCGGGGAGCTGTTTTTT
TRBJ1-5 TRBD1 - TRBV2 CASKKDRANQPQHF TGTGCCAGTAAAAAAGACAGGGCTAATCAGCCCCAGCATTTT
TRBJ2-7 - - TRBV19 CASSQSSRLTSSYEQYF TGTGCCAGTAGCCAATCCTCCAGGCTGACGAGCTCCTACGAGCAGTACTTC
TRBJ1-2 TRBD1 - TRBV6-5 CASSYSSGGVFGYTF TGTGCCAGCAGTTACTCATCAGGGGGCGTCTTTGGCTACACCTTC
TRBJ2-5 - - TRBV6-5 CASSSQGLLRETQYF TGTGCCAGCAGTTCCCAGGGTCTCCTAAGGGAGACCCAGTACTTC
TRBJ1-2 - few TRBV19 CASSTHELGYGYTF TGTGCCAGTAGTACTCACGAGCTAGGCTATGGCTACACCTTC
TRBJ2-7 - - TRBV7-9 CASTPRSAAVSYEQYF TGTGCCAGCACCCCTCGCTCGGCCGCGGTCTCCTACGAGCAGTACTTC
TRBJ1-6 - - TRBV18 CASSPSLSTSYNSPLHF TGTGCCAGCTCACCAAGTCTGTCTACCTCCTATAATTCACCCCTCCACTTT
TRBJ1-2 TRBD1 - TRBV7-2 CASSYKTGSNGYTF TGTGCCAGCAGCTATAAGACAGGGTCAAATGGCTACACCTTC
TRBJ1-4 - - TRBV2 CASRWQEVSNEKLFF TGTGCCAGCAGATGGCAGGAGGTTTCTAATGAAAAACTGTTTTTT
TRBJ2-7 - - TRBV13 CASRRPEGMGYEQYF TGTGCCAGCAGGCGTCCGGAGGGGATGGGCTACGAGCAGTACTTC
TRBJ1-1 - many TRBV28 CASSLGQGGTEAFF TGTGCCAGCAGTTTAGGGCAGGGAGGCACTGAAGCTTTCTTT
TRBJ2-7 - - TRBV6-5 CASSYSFQGLSYEQYF TGTGCCAGCAGTTACAGCTTTCAGGGCCTATCCTACGAGCAGTACTTC
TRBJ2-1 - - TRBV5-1 CASSLPSVYNEQFF TGCGCCAGCAGCTTGCCTAGCGTTTACAATGAGCAGTTCTTC
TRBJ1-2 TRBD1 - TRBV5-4 CASSLAWDSNYGYTF TGTGCCAGCAGCTTGGCCTGGGACAGTAACTATGGCTACACCTTC
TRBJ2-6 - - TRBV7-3 CASSLHSGANVLTF TGTGCCAGCAGCTTACACTCTGGGGCCAACGTCCTGACTTTC
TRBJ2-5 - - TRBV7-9 CASSHMSETQYF TGTGCCAGCAGCCACATGTCGGAGACCCAGTACTTC
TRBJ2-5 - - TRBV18 CASSPLQGNQETQYF TGTGCCAGCTCACCCTTACAGGGAAACCAAGAGACCCAGTACTTC
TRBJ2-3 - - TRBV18 CASSSRGGRSTDTQYF TGTGCCAGCTCATCGAGAGGGGGTCGGAGCACAGATACGCAGTATTTT
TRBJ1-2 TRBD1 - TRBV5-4 CASSPRGTGTYGYTF TGTGCCAGCAGCCCCCGGGGGACAGGGACCTATGGCTACACCTTC
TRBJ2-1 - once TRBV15 CATSRDSTYNEQFF TGTGCCACCAGCAGGGACAGCACCTACAATGAGCAGTTCTTC
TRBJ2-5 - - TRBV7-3 CASSSRGGGAQYF TGTGCCAGCAGTTCCAGGGGCGGTGGTGCCCAGTACTTC
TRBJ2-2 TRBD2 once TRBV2 CASTAGVDTGELFF TGTGCCAGCACGGCGGGAGTGGACACCGGGGAGCTGTTTTTT
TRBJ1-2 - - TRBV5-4 CASSLGTETNYGYTF TGTGCCAGCAGCTTGGGGACAGAAACTAACTATGGCTACACCTTC
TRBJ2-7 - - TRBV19 CASSIHSGASFTYEQYF TGTGCCAGTAGTATCCATAGCGGAGCCTCCTTTACCTACGAGCAGTACTTC
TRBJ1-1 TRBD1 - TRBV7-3 CASSTQGQGVTEAFF TGTGCCAGCAGCACCCAGGGACAGGGGGTGACTGAAGCTTTCTTT
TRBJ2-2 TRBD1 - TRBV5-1 CASSPRQGGHTGELFF TGCGCCAGCAGCCCGAGACAGGGGGGGCACACCGGGGAGCTGTTTTTT
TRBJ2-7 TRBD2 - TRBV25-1 CASGLTERGKQYF TGTGCCAGCGGTCTGACAGAGCGGGGTAAGCAGTACTTC
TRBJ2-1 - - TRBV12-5 CASGPTRGEQFF TGTGCTAGTGGCCCTACCCGGGGTGAGCAGTTCTTC
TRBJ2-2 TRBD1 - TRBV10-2 CASSLRGRTGELFF TGCGCCAGCAGTCTCAGGGGGCGGACCGGGGAGCTGTTTTTT
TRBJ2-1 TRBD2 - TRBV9 CASSGTSGEKDEQFF TGTGCCAGCAGCGGGACTAGCGGGGAGAAAGATGAGCAGTTCTTC
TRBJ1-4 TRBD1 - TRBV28 CASSIIPGQGDEKLFF TGTGCCAGCAGTATCATACCGGGACAGGGGGATGAAAAACTGTTTTTT
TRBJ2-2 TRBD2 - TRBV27 CASTTMGLAGGNTGELFF TGTGCCAGCACCACCATGGGGCTAGCGGGAGGGAACACCGGGGAGCTGTTTTTT
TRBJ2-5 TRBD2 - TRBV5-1 CASSLVRTSGTKETQYF TGCGCCAGCAGCTTGGTAAGGACTAGCGGTACAAAAGAGACCCAGTACTTC
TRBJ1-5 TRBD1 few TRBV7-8 CASSGTGFQPQHF TGTGCCAGCAGCGGGACAGGGTTTCAGCCCCAGCATTTT
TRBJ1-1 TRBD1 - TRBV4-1 CASSYSLAGTGRTEAFF TGCGCCAGCAGCTACTCACTCGCCGGGACAGGGCGTACTGAAGCTTTCTTT
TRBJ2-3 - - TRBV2 CASKLGQSPRNTQYF TGTGCCAGTAAATTAGGACAGTCTCCTAGGAATACGCAGTATTTT
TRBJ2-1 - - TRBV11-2 CASSPFKGRDQYNEQFF TGTGCCAGCAGCCCTTTCAAGGGGCGGGATCAATACAATGAGCAGTTCTTC
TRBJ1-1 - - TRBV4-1 CASSQEWRRSGPGTEAFF TGCGCCAGCAGCCAAGAATGGAGGCGGTCAGGCCCGGGGACTGAAGCTTTCTTT
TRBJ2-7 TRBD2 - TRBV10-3 CAISPSGSSHYEQYF TGTGCCATCAGTCCTAGCGGGAGCTCCCACTACGAGCAGTACTTC
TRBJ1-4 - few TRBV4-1 CASSQVGRESGEKLFF TGCGCCAGCAGCCAAGTGGGGCGGGAATCAGGTGAAAAACTGTTTTTT
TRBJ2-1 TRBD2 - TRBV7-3 CASSLTPLAGVRDEQFF TGTGCCAGCAGCTTAACCCCCCTAGCGGGAGTTAGGGATGAGCAGTTCTTC
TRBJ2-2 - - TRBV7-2 CASSSERATGELFF TGTGCCAGCAGCTCGGAGAGGGCGACCGGGGAGCTGTTTTTT
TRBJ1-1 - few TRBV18 CASSGGNTEAFF TGTGCCAGCTCCGGGGGGAACACTGAAGCTTTCTTT
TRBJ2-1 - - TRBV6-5 CASSSLSHEQFF TGTGCCAGCAGTTCCCTCTCCCATGAGCAGTTCTTC
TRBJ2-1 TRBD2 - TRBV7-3 CASSPSGSSYNEQFF TGTGCCAGCAGCCCTAGCGGGAGCTCCTACAATGAGCAGTTCTTC
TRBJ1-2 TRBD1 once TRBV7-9 CASIEGQGLGYTF TGTGCCAGCATCGAGGGACAGGGGTTGGGCTACACCTTC
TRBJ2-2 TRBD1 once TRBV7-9 CASSSTGGGAGELFF TGTGCCAGCAGCTCGACAGGGGGTGGGGCCGGGGAGCTGTTTTTT
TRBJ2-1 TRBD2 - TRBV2 CASRLAGVYNEQFF TGTGCCAGCAGACTAGCGGGAGTTTACAATGAGCAGTTCTTC
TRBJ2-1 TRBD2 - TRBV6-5 CASRETSGNEQFF TGTGCCAGCAGAGAGACTAGCGGGAATGAGCAGTTCTTC